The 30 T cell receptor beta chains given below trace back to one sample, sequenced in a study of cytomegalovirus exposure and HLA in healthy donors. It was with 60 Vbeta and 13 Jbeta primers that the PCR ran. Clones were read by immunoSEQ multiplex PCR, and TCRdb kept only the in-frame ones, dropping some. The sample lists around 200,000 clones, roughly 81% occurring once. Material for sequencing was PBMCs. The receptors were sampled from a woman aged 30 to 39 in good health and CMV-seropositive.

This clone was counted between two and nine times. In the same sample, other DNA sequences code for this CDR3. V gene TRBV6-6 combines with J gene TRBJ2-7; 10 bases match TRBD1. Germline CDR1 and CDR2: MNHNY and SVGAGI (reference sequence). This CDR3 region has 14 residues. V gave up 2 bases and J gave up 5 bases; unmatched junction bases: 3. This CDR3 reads CASSYGGQGDEQYF. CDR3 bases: TGTGCCAGCAGTTACGGCGGACAGGGGGACGAGCAGTACTTC.

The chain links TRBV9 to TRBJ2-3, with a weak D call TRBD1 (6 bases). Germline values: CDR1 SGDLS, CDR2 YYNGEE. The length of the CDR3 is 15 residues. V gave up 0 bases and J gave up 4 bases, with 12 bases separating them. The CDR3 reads CASSVAGQTPDTQYF. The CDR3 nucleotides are TGTGCCAGCAGCGTAGCTGGACAGACGCCAGATACGCAGTATTTT.

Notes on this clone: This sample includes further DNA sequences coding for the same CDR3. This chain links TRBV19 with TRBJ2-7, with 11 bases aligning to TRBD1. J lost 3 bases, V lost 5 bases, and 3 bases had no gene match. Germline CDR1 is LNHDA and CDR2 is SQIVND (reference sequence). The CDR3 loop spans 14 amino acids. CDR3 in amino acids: CASSPGTGGYEQYF. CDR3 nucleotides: TGTGCCAGTAGTCCCGGGACAGGGGGCTACGAGCAGTACTTC.

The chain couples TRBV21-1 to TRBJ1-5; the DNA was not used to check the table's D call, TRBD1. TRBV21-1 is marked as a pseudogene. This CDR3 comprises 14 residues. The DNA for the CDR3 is TGTGCCAGCAGCAAAGTTCCAGGCAGTGCGCCCCAGCATTTT. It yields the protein CASSKVPGSAPQHF.

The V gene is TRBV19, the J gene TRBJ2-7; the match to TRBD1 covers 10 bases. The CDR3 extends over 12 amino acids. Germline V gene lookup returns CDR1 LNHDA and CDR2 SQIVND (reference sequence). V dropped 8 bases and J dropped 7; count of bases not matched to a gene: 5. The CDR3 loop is CASETGGGEQYF. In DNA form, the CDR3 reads TGTGCCAGTGAGACAGGGGGCGGGGAGCAGTACTTC.

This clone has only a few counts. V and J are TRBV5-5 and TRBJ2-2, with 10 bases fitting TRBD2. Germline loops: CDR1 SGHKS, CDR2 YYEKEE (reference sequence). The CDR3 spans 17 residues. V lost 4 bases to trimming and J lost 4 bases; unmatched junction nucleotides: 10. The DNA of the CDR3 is TGTGCCAGCAGCCCGAAGCCACTAGCGGGACCCACCGGGGAGCTGTTTTTT. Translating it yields CASSPKPLAGPTGELFF. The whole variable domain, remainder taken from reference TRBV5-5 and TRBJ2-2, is DAGVTQSPTHLIKTRGQQVTLRCSPISGHKSVSWYQQVLGQGPQFIFQYYEKEERGRGNFPDRFSARQFPNYSSELNVNALLLGDSALYLCASSPKPLAGPTGELFFGEGSRLTVL.

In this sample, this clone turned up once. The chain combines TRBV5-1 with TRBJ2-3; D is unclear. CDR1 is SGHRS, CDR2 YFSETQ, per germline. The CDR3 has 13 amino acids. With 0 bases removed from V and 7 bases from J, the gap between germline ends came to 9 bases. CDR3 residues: CASSLDGLNTQYF. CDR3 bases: TGCGCCAGCAGCTTGGATGGGCTAAATACGCAGTATTTT.

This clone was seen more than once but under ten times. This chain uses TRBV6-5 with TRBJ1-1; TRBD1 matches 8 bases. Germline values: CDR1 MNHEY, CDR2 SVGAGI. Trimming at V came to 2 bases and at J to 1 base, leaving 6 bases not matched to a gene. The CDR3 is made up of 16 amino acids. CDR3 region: CASSYKRTGWNTEAFF. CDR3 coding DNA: TGTGCCAGCAGTTACAAACGGACAGGGTGGAACACTGAAGCTTTCTTT.

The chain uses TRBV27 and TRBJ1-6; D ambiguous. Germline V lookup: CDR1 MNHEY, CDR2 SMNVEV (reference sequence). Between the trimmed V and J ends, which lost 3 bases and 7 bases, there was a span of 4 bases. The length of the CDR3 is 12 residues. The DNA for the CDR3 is TGTGCCAGCAGTTTGGGCAATTCACCCCTCCACTTT. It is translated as CASSLGNSPLHF.

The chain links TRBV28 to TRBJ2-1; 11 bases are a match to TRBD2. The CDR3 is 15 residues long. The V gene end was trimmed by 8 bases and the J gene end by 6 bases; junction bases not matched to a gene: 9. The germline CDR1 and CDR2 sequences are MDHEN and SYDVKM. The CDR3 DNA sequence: TGTGCCAGCGATGGTGTACTAGCGGGAGTCAATGAGCAGTTCTTC. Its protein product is CASDGVLAGVNEQFF.

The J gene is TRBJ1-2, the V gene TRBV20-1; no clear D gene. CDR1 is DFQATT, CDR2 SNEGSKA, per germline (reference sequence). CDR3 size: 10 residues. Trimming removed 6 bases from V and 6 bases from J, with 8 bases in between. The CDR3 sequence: CSATRDGYTF. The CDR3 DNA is TGCAGTGCGACACGAGATGGCTACACCTTC.

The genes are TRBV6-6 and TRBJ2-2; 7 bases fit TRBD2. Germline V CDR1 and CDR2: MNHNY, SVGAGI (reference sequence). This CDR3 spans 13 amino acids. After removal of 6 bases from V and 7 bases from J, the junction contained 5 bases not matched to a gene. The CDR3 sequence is CASRLAYIGELFF. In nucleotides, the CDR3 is TGTGCCAGCAGACTAGCGTACATCGGGGAGCTGTTTTTT.

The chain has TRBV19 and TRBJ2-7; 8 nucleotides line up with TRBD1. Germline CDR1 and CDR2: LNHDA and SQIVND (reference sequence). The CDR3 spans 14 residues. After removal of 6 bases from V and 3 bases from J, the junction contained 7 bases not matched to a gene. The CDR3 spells CASSLAGQGYEQYF. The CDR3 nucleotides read TGTGCCAGTAGCTTGGCAGGACAGGGCTACGAGCAGTACTTC.

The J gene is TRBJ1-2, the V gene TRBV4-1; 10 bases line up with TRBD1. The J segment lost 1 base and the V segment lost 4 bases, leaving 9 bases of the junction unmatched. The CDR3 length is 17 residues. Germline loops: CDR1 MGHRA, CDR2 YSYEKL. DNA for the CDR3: TGCGCCAGCAGCCCAGGCGGGAGGACAGGGGGTAACTATGGCTACACCTTC. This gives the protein CASSPGGRTGGNYGYTF.

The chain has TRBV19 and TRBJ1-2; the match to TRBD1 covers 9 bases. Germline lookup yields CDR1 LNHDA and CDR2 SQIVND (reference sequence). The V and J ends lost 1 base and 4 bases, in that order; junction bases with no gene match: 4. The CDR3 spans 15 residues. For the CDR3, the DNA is TGTGCCAGTAGTATAGCCAGGGGACAGGGCTATGGCTACACCTTC. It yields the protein CASSIARGQGYGYTF.

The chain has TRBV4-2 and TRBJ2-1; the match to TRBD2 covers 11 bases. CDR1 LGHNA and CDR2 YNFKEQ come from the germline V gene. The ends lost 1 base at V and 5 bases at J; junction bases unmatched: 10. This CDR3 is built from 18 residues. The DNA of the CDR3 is TGTGCCAGCAGCCAAGGACAGGCGCTAGCGGGAGGTGACAATGAGCAGTTCTTC. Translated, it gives CASSQGQALAGGDNEQFF.

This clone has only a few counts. The CDR3 DNA follows: TGTGCCAGCAGCTTGGGCACAGACGTCTATGGCTACACCTTC. This gives the protein CASSLGTDVYGYTF. This chain joins TRBV5-4 and TRBJ1-2; no definite D call. Looked up from germline, CDR1 is SGHNT and CDR2 is YYREEE (reference sequence). V was cut by 0 bases and J by 4 bases, with 10 bases left in between. There are 14 residues in the CDR3.

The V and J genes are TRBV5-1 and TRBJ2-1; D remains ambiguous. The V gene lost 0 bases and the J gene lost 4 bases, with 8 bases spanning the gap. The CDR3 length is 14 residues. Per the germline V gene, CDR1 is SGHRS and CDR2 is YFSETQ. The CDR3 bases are TGCGCCAGCAGCTTGGGACTGAAATACAATGAGCAGTTCTTC. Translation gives CASSLGLKYNEQFF.

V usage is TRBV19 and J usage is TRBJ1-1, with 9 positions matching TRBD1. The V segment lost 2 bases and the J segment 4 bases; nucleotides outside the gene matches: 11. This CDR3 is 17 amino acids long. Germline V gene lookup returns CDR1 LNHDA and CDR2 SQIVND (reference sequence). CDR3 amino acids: CASSILNRGRDGTEAFF. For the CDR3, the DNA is TGTGCCAGTAGTATATTGAACAGGGGGCGCGATGGCACTGAAGCTTTCTTT.

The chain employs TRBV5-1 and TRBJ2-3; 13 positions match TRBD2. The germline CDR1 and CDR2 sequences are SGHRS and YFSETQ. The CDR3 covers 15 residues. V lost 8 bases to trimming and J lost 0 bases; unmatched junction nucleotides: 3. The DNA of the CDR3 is TGCGCCAGTGGACTAGCGGGGGCTAGCACAGATACGCAGTATTTT. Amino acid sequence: CASGLAGASTDTQYF. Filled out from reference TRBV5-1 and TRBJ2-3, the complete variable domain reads KAGVTQTPRYLIKTRGQQVTLSCSPISGHRSVSWYQQTPGQGLQFLFEYFSETQRNKGNFPGRFSGRQFSNSRSEMNVSTLELGDSALYLCASGLAGASTDTQYFGPGTRLTVL.

The CDR3 spells CAISETGPVSGNTIYF. As DNA, the CDR3 is TGTGCCATCAGTGAGACAGGGCCTGTATCTGGAAACACCATATATTTT. The chain combines TRBV10-3 with TRBJ1-3; possibly TRBD1 for D (6 bases). The length of the CDR3 is 16 residues. CDR1 is ENHRY, CDR2 SYGVKD, per germline. V was shortened by 2 bases and J by 1 base, with 12 bases between the two germline ends.

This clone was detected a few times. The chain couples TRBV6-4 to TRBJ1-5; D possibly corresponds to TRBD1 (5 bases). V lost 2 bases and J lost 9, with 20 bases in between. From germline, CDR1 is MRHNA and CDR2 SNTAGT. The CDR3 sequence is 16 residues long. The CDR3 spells CASSDSSWRDFMPQHF. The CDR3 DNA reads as TGTGCCAGCAGTGACAGCTCGTGGCGGGACTTCATGCCCCAGCATTTT.

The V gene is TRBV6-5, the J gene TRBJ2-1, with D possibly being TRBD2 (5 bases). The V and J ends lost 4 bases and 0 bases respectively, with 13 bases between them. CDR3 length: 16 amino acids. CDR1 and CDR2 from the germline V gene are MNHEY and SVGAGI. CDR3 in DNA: TGTGCCAGCAGTTTATTAGCGACGAGCTCCTACAATGAGCAGTTCTTC. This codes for CASSLLATSSYNEQFF.

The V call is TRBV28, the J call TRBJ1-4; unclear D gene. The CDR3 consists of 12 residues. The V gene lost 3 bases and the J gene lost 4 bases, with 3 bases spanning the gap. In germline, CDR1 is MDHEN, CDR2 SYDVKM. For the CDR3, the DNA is TGTGCCAGCAGTTTCCTTAATGAAAAACTGTTTTTT. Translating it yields CASSFLNEKLFF.

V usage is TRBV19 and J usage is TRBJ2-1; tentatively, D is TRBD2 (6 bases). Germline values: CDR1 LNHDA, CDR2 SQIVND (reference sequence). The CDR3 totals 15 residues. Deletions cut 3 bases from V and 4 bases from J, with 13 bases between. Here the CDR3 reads CASSIGDFRYNEQFF. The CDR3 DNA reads TGTGCCAGTAGTATTGGGGACTTTCGATACAATGAGCAGTTCTTC.

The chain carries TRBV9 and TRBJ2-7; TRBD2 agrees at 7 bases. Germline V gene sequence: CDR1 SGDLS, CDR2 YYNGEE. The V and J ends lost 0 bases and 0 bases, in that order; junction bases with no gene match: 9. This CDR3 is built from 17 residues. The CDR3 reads CASSVGVAGKSSYEQYF. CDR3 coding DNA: TGTGCCAGCAGCGTAGGGGTAGCGGGTAAAAGCTCCTACGAGCAGTACTTC. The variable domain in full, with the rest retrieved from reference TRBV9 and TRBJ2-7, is DSGVTQTPKHLITATGQRVTLRCSPRSGDLSVYWYQQSLDQGLQFLIQYYNGEERAKGNILERFSAQQFPDLHSELNLSSLELGDSALYFCASSVGVAGKSSYEQYFGPGTRLTVT.

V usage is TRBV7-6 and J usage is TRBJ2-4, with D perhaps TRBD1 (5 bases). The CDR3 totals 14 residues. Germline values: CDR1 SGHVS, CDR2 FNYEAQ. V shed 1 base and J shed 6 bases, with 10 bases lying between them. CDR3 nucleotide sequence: TGTGCCAGCAGCTTAGGGGGCGTTGCAAACATTCAGTACTTC. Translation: CASSLGGVANIQYF.

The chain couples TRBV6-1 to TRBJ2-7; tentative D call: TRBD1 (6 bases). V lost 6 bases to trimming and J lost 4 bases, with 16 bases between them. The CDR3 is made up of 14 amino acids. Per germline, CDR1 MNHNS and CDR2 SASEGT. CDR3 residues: CASRPPGTPYEQYF. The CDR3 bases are TGTGCCAGCAGACCCCCCGGGACACCATACGAGCAGTACTTC.

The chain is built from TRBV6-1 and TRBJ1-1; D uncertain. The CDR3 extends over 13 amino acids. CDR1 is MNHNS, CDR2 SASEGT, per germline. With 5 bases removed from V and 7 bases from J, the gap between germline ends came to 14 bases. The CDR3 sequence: CASSSHLADEAFF. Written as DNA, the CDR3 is TGTGCCAGCAGTTCCCATTTGGCCGATGAAGCTTTCTTT.

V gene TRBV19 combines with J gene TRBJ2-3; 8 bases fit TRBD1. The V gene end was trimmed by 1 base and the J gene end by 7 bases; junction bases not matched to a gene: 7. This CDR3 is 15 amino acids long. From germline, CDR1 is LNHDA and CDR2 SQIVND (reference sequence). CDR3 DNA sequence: TGTGCCAGTAGTATAGGACAGGGGACGGGGAATACGCAGTATTTT. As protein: CASSIGQGTGNTQYF.